Following are 27 T cell receptor beta chains from one sample sequenced in a study of human T cells and chemical hapten exposure. The time point denotes: pre-sensitization, week 0. Documented treatment: therapeutic diphenylcyclopropenone sensitization with weekly scalp DPC. TCRdb independently ran MiXCR on the RACE reads; one entry per CDR3 protein. The table has some 70,000 distinct CDR3 sequences, roughly 11% seen once. This specimen was whole blood, taken in connection with sensitization to the hapten diphenylcyclopropenone (DPC). Receptors were obtained from a woman aged 45-59 years with alopecia areata. Some clones in this sample may be carry-over from other donors' samples.

V is TRBV7-2 and J is TRBJ2-7; D unclear. Germline CDR1 SGHTA, CDR2 FQGNSA. This CDR3 has 14 amino acids. The V end was cut by 5 bases, the J end by 2 bases, with 13 bases between. In nucleotides, the CDR3 is TGTGCCAGCAGCCCACAAGGGCGGACCTACGAGCAGTACTTC. This codes for CASSPQGRTYEQYF.

The sample holds a few counts of this clonotype. Relative to the germline gene, one junction end is altered; a read error may explain this. V is TRBV29-1 and J is TRBJ2-1; no reliable D call. The CDR3 consists of 10 residues. CDR1 is SQVTM, CDR2 ANQGSEA, per germline. DNA of the CDR3: TGCAGCGTTGAATCGGTAGCTTTGGTCTTC. Its translation is CSVESVALVF.

In nucleotides, the CDR3 is TGTGCTAGTCGCCAGACCCAGTACTTC. Its translation: CASRQTQYF. The V gene is TRBV12-5, the J gene TRBJ2-5; D gene ambiguous. Germline lookup yields CDR1 LGHNT and CDR2 FRNRAP. V lost 8 bases and J lost 6, with 4 bases in between. This CDR3 is 9 amino acids long.

This clonotype occurred many times. This chain links TRBV28 with TRBJ2-7; D tentatively fits TRBD1 or TRBD2 (6 bases each). CDR1 is MDHEN and CDR2 is SYDVKM in the germline V gene. Trimming cost V 8 bases and J 3 bases, with 14 bases left between them. This CDR3 has 13 amino acids. CDR3 bases: TGTGCCAGCGGGGGGCCGCCGGGCTACGAGCAGTACTTC. Protein: CASGGPPGYEQYF.

This clonotype turned up a few times. This rearrangement joins TRBV29-1 to TRBJ2-3, with D hard to call. Between the trimmed V and J ends, which lost 8 bases and 3 bases, there was a span of 9 bases. CDR1 is SQVTM, CDR2 ANQGSEA, per germline. The CDR3 is made up of 11 amino acids. The CDR3 DNA reads as TGCAGCCCCCGGACGACAGATACGCAGTATTTT. It encodes CSPRTTDTQYF.

This clonotype was seen repeatedly, ten times or more. The chain recombines TRBV12-3 or TRBV12-4 with TRBJ1-4; 8 positions agree with TRBD1. The CDR3 loop spans 16 amino acids. Trimming took 5 bases from V and 8 from J; bases not matched to a gene: 13. The DNA of the CDR3 is TGTGCCAGCAGTGGCCCGGGGACAGGCCTAGAGGAAAAACTGTTTTTT. Translation: CASSGPGTGLEEKLFF.

This clonotype has more than one count but fewer than ten. V is TRBV9 and J is TRBJ2-5; the match to TRBD2 covers 8 bases. Per germline, CDR1 SGDLS and CDR2 YYNGEE. The CDR3 has 15 residues. V shed 3 bases, J shed 4 bases, and the junction held 8 bases outside the gene matches. CDR3 in DNA: TGTGCCAGCAGCGAAACAGCGGGACTAGGAGAGACCCAGTACTTC. It yields the protein CASSETAGLGETQYF.

A few counts support this clonotype. This chain uses TRBV18 with TRBJ2-1, with TRBD2 identical over 7 bases. CDR1 KGHSH and CDR2 LQKENI come from the germline V gene. The CDR3 has 15 residues. Unmatched junction bases numbered 1, after V lost 2 bases and J lost 0 bases. For the CDR3, the DNA is TGTGCCAGCTCACCAGGGACTACCTCCTACAATGAGCAGTTCTTC. As protein: CASSPGTTSYNEQFF.

This clonotype was observed at least ten times. The chain employs TRBV29-1 and TRBJ2-3; 7 bases line up with TRBD1. CDR1 is SQVTM, CDR2 ANQGSEA, per germline. Trimming cost V 2 bases and J 7 bases; bases outside gene matches: 21. The CDR3 is 18 amino acids. The CDR3 DNA reads TGCAGCGTTGAATGGGGGACAGCCAATCCCAGGGCAACATATACGCAGTATTTT. Translated, it gives CSVEWGTANPRATYTQYF.

The chain employs TRBV18 and TRBJ1-6, with a weak D call TRBD1 (5 bases). The V end lost 6 bases, the J end lost 7 bases, and 10 bases lay between the germline ends. Germline values: CDR1 KGHSH, CDR2 LQKENI. The CDR3 length is 13 residues. The CDR3 DNA sequence: TGTGCCAGCTCGCAGGAGGGGAATTCACCCCTCCACTTT. It is translated as CASSQEGNSPLHF.

This clonotype occurred a few times. The chain has TRBV6-5 and TRBJ2-7; possibly TRBD1 or TRBD2 for D (5 bases each). V gave up 2 bases and J gave up 0 bases, with 14 bases separating them. The CDR3 is 16 amino acids. Germline values: CDR1 MNHEY, CDR2 SVGAGI. The CDR3 DNA sequence: TGTGCCAGCAGTTACGGTCCGGGACGTTTCTCCTACGAGCAGTACTTC. Its translation: CASSYGPGRFSYEQYF.

This clonotype was detected many times. The gene calls are TRBV6-2 or TRBV6-3 and TRBJ2-1, with TRBD2 identical over 8 bases. The CDR3 length is 14 residues. Germline V gene sequence: CDR1 MNHEY, CDR2 SVGEGT. Losses at the gene ends were 6 bases for V and 9 bases for J; bases not matched to a gene: 10. The DNA for the CDR3 is TGTGCCAGCAGGCCGGGACTAGTTCATAGTGAGCAGTTCTTC. Protein: CASRPGLVHSEQFF.

V gene TRBV30 combines with J gene TRBJ1-5; 10 nucleotides align to TRBD1. The CDR3 loop spans 16 amino acids. With 2 bases clipped from V and 1 base from J, the junction kept 5 bases outside the gene matches. CDR1 and CDR2 (germline): GTSNPN, SVGIG (reference sequence). Here the CDR3 reads CAWSRQGAGSNQPQHF. The CDR3 DNA reads TGTGCCTGGAGTAGACAGGGGGCCGGGAGCAATCAGCCCCAGCATTTT. Full variable domain (missing parts from reference TRBV30 and TRBJ1-5): SQTIHQWPATLVQPVGSPLSLECTVEGTSNPNLYWYRQAAGRGLQLLFYSVGIGQISSEVPQNLSASRPQDRQFILSSKKLLLSDSGFYLCAWSRQGAGSNQPQHFGDGTRLSIL.

This clonotype has just a few counts. The rearrangement joins TRBV28 to TRBJ2-1; TRBD2 agrees at 14 bases. The germline CDR1 and CDR2 sequences are MDHEN and SYDVKM. CDR3 length: 17 amino acids. V shed 5 bases and J 7 bases; nucleotides not matched to a gene: 10. The DNA for the CDR3 is TGTGCCAGCAGTACCACCGGGACTAGCGGGAGCGGGAATGAGCAGTTCTTC. Its translation is CASSTTGTSGSGNEQFF.

This clonotype was seen more than once but under ten times. J is TRBJ1-4 and V is TRBV18, with 9 bases that match TRBD1. Germline V gene sequence: CDR1 KGHSH, CDR2 LQKENI. This CDR3 has 16 amino acids. V shed 3 bases and J 5 bases; nucleotides not matched to a gene: 7. The CDR3 sequence is CASSPLPGQGNEKLFF. CDR3 nucleotides: TGTGCCAGCTCACCGTTGCCGGGACAGGGAAATGAAAAACTGTTTTTT.

This clonotype was counted many times. The chain carries TRBV5-1 and TRBJ2-6; D perhaps matches TRBD1 (6 bases). The CDR3 is made up of 19 amino acids. V shed 1 base and J shed 0 bases, with 17 bases lying between them. Germline lookup yields CDR1 SGHRS and CDR2 YFSETQ. The CDR3 sequence: CASSLFLGQQSSGANVLTF. The CDR3 DNA is TGCGCCAGCAGCTTGTTTTTGGGACAACAGAGCTCTGGGGCCAACGTCCTGACTTTC.

This clonotype was seen at least ten times. The chain recombines TRBV11-2 with TRBJ2-1; D ambiguous. V was cut by 8 bases and J by 6 bases, with 11 bases left in between. Germline CDR1 is SGHAT and CDR2 is FQNNGV. CDR3 length equals 12 residues. In nucleotides, the CDR3 is TGTGCCAGCGTTCAGAATACCAATGAGCAGTTCTTC. Amino acid sequence: CASVQNTNEQFF.

This clonotype was seen a few times. The V and J genes are TRBV29-1 and TRBJ2-1; D remains unclear. The CDR3 runs 12 residues. V shed 6 bases and J shed 5 bases, with 11 bases lying between them. CDR1 and CDR2 from the germline V gene are SQVTM and ANQGSEA. The CDR3 loop is CSVRRSHNEQFF. The DNA of the CDR3 is TGCAGCGTCCGCAGGAGCCACAATGAGCAGTTCTTC.

J is TRBJ1-5 and V is TRBV7-8; weak D call: TRBD1 (5 bases). The V gene lost 0 bases and the J gene lost 6 bases, with 9 bases spanning the gap. Germline-derived CDR1 and CDR2 are SGHVS and FQNEAQ. The CDR3 is made up of 14 amino acids. CDR3 DNA sequence: TGTGCCAGCAGCTTAGCAGGCAGGGCTCAGCCCCAGCATTTT. Its protein product is CASSLAGRAQPQHF. Complete variable domain (other parts from reference TRBV7-8 and TRBJ1-5): GAGVSQSPRYKVAKRGQDVALRCDPISGHVSLFWYQQALGQGPEFLTYFQNEAQLDKSGLPSDRFFAERPEGSVSTLKIQRTQQEDSAVYLCASSLAGRAQPQHFGDGTRLSIL.

This clonotype came up many times. The chain employs TRBV4-3 and TRBJ2-7; 10 nucleotides line up with TRBD1. The germline V gene encodes CDR1 LGHNA and CDR2 YSLEER. Trimming at V came to 1 base and at J to 4 bases, leaving 4 bases not matched to a gene. The CDR3 is made up of 15 amino acids. The CDR3 protein is CASSQGDRGIYEQYF. The CDR3 DNA follows: TGCGCCAGCAGCCAAGGGGACAGGGGAATTTACGAGCAGTACTTC.

The chain combines TRBV7-2 with TRBJ2-1; 9 nucleotides line up with TRBD1. J was trimmed by 3 bases and V by 8 bases; bases with no gene match: 11. Germline loops: CDR1 SGHTA, CDR2 FQGNSA. This CDR3 is built from 16 residues. CDR3 region: CASRSGGTGLYNEQFF. The CDR3 DNA reads TGTGCCAGCCGATCCGGGGGGACAGGGCTCTACAATGAGCAGTTCTTC.

The J gene is TRBJ2-7, the V gene TRBV29-1; a weak D match, TRBD1 (6 bases). Germline-derived CDR1 and CDR2 are SQVTM and ANQGSEA. V gave up 7 bases and J gave up 1 base, with 8 bases separating them. The CDR3 spans 11 residues. CDR3 coding DNA: TGCAGCGCAGGGGAATCCTACGAGCAGTACTTC. This codes for CSAGESYEQYF.

V usage is TRBV14 and J usage is TRBJ2-2; 9 nucleotides line up with TRBD2. The CDR3 spans 16 residues. Germline V gene sequence: CDR1 SGHDN, CDR2 FVKESK. Trimming at V came to 3 bases and at J to 3 bases, leaving 5 bases not matched to a gene. CDR3 DNA sequence: TGTGCCAGCAGCCATAGCGGGAGAGGCTACACCGGGGAGCTGTTTTTT. It specifies CASSHSGRGYTGELFF.

The chain uses TRBV7-2 and TRBJ1-5; 7 nucleotides match TRBD1. Germline CDR1 and CDR2: SGHTA and FQGNSA. There are 16 residues in the CDR3. J lost 1 base, V lost 2 bases, and 5 bases had no gene match. The CDR3: CASSLPQGSSNQPQHF. DNA of the CDR3: TGTGCCAGCAGCTTACCACAGGGGAGCAGCAATCAGCCCCAGCATTTT.

The CDR3 here is CASSPRRGQVLSEQYF. The CDR3 DNA reads TGTGCCAGCAGCCCGCGCCGCGGACAGGTGTTGTCTGAGCAGTACTTC. The chain has TRBV7-2 and TRBJ2-7; 7 positions agree with TRBD1. V was pared by 5 bases and J by 7 bases, with 17 bases of the junction left unmatched. The CDR3 sequence is 16 residues long. Germline V gene lookup returns CDR1 SGHTA and CDR2 FQGNSA. The whole variable domain, filled in from reference TRBV7-2 and TRBJ2-7, reads GAGVSQSPSNKVTEKGKDVELRCDPISGHTALYWYRQSLGQGLEFLIYFQGNSAPDKSGLPSDRFSAERTGGSVSTLTIQRTQQEDSAVYLCASSPRRGQVLSEQYFGPGTRLTVT.

At least ten counts were recorded for this clonotype. The chain joins TRBV3-1 to TRBJ2-1; 9 nucleotides align to TRBD2. Trimming took 4 bases from V and 5 from J; bases not matched to a gene: 9. The CDR3 totals 16 residues. CDR1 is LGHDT, CDR2 YNNKEL, per germline (reference sequence). The CDR3 nucleotides are TGTGCCAGCAGCCCTTGGGGGCTAGCGGGACACAATGAGCAGTTCTTC. Protein product: CASSPWGLAGHNEQFF.

The CDR3 here is CASSFSGTGVNEQFF. The CDR3 region has the DNA TGTGCCAGCAGTTTCTCAGGGACAGGGGTCAATGAGCAGTTCTTC. The rearrangement uses TRBV28 and TRBJ2-1, with 10 bases aligning to TRBD1. The ends lost 3 bases at V and 6 bases at J; junction bases unmatched: 5. Per the germline V gene, CDR1 is MDHEN and CDR2 is SYDVKM. CDR3 size: 15 residues.